This T cell receptor (beta chain) was retrieved from a study of T-cell reconstitution after alpha-beta-depleted transplantation in children. The V gene's germline CDR1 is SEHNR and CDR2 FQNEAQ (reference sequence). V shed 7 bases and J shed 0 bases, with 19 bases lying between them. The CDR3 runs 17 residues. The library targeted TCRbeta and was prepared with unique molecular identifiers. A single record per CDR3 protein comes from TCRdb applying MiXCR to the PCR reads. The table lists about 980,000 distinct CDR3 sequences, about 29% of them singletons. Specimen: PBMCs, mostly from graft donor cells, collected 360 days after TCRalphabeta/CD19-depleted stem cell transplant. This clonotype was sampled from a boy younger than two who had a stem cell transplant for SCID, so the T cells may come from the graft donor. V usage is TRBV7-9 and J usage is TRBJ2-1, with D maybe TRBD2 (6 bases). The CDR3 coding sequence is TGTGCCAGCATCACCCAGGCCGGGACTCTCTCCTACAATGAGCAGTTCTTC. The encoded protein is CASITQAGTLSYNEQFF.